The 20 T cell receptor beta chains reported below all come from one sample, sequenced in a study of metastatic and nonmetastatic thyroid tumors. No patient received treatment before thyroid surgery. TCRdb reanalyzed the PCR reads with MiXCR. This sample has around 20,000 clones; 20% occur once, and the top ten carry roughly 30%. The sample consisted of blood. The receptors were gathered from a female donor with papillary thyroid cancer or a benign thyroid nodule (not recorded which). Some clones in this sample may be carry-over from other donors' samples.

This clone was observed many times. This chain joins TRBV19 and TRBJ1-5, with a weak D call TRBD1 (6 bases). The V gene's germline CDR1 is LNHDA and CDR2 SQIVND (reference sequence). V dropped 2 bases and J dropped 3 bases, with 11 bases sitting between them. The CDR3 contains 15 residues. The CDR3 DNA follows: TGTGCCAGTAGTATAATGCAGGGGATCAATCAGCCCCAGCATTTT. The encoded protein is CASSIMQGINQPQHF. Based on the CDR3 plus reference TRBV19 and TRBJ1-5, the full variable domain is DGGITQSPKYLFRKEGQNVTLSCEQNLNHDAMYWYRQDPGQGLRLIYYSQIVNDFQKGDIAEGYSVSREKKESFPLTVTSAQKNPTAFYLCASSIMQGINQPQHFGDGTRLSIL.

The table lists this clone with many counts. The V gene is TRBV7-6, the J gene TRBJ1-1; D may be TRBD1 (5 bases). This CDR3 spans 15 amino acids. The V end was cut by 3 bases, the J end by 5 bases, with 16 bases between. Germline values: CDR1 SGHVS, CDR2 FNYEAQ. In nucleotides, the CDR3 is TGTGCCAGCAGCTTTCGGGGGTTGGAAAAAACTGAAGCTTTCTTT. Translation: CASSFRGLEKTEAFF.

There are many counts of this clone. Here the CDR3 reads CASSVEIKNTEAFF. CDR3 nucleotide sequence: TGTGCCAGCAGCGTAGAAATAAAAAACACTGAAGCTTTCTTT. The V and J genes are TRBV9 and TRBJ1-1; no clear D gene. The CDR3 covers 14 residues. V lost 0 bases and J 2 bases, leaving 8 bases between the germline ends. CDR1 SGDLS and CDR2 YYNGEE come from the germline V gene.

V and J are TRBV3-1 and TRBJ2-2; D is ambiguous. V lost 0 bases to trimming and J lost 3 bases, with 8 bases between them. The germline V gene has CDR1 LGHDT and CDR2 YNNKEL (reference sequence). The CDR3 runs to 15 residues. The CDR3 protein is CASSQDSADTGELFF. For the CDR3, the DNA is TGTGCCAGCAGCCAAGATTCGGCAGACACCGGGGAGCTGTTTTTT.

The rearrangement joins TRBV5-1 to TRBJ2-7, with TRBD2 matching over 13 bases. V gave up 4 bases and J gave up 6 bases; unmatched junction bases: 7. This CDR3 has 15 amino acids. Germline V lookup: CDR1 SGHRS, CDR2 YFSETQ. The CDR3 sequence: CASSTSGGALGEQYF. The CDR3 coding sequence is TGCGCCAGCAGCACTAGCGGGGGGGCCTTAGGCGAGCAGTACTTC.

This clone has at least ten counts. J is TRBJ1-6 and V is TRBV7-2, with D possibly matching TRBD1 (6 bases). The CDR3 runs 15 residues. V lost 0 bases and J 4 bases, leaving 7 bases between the germline ends. Germline V lookup: CDR1 SGHTA, CDR2 FQGNSA. CDR3: CASSLAQGYNSPLHF. The CDR3 nucleotides are TGTGCCAGCAGCTTAGCCCAGGGGTATAATTCACCCCTCCACTTT.

In this sample, this clone turned up many times. The chain employs TRBV9 and TRBJ2-3; D is unclear. The CDR3 loop spans 13 amino acids. Germline CDR1 is SGDLS and CDR2 is YYNGEE. The V end was cut by 3 bases, the J end by 1 base, with 6 bases between. The CDR3 DNA reads as TGTGCCAGCAGCGGATGGGGCACAGATACGCAGTATTTT. Translated, it gives CASSGWGTDTQYF.

The sample holds a few counts of this clone. In this CDR3 the conserved last residue, phenylalanine or tryptophan, is missing, so a read error is likely. V is TRBV6-4 and J is TRBJ1-2; D gene unclear. The CDR3 contains 14 residues. Germline values: CDR1 MRHNA, CDR2 SNTAGT. CDR3 in DNA: TGTGCAAGCAGCCCAGGTCCTCCAAACTATGGCTACACCTTA. It encodes CASSPGPPNYGYTL.

The rearrangement links TRBV5-4 to TRBJ2-5; TRBD2 matches 10 bases. The CDR3 has 14 residues. The germline CDR1 and CDR2 sequences are SGHNT and YYREEE (reference sequence). The V gene end was trimmed by 4 bases and the J gene end by 5 bases; junction bases not matched to a gene: 5. This CDR3 is CASSPEGLAETQYF. DNA for the CDR3: TGTGCCAGCAGCCCCGAGGGACTAGCGGAGACCCAGTACTTC.

About this clone: The junction does not match germline at one end; this may be a read error. The chain joins TRBV18 to TRBJ1-2; TRBD1 is a possible D gene (5 bases). Germline V gene lookup returns CDR1 KGHSH and CDR2 LQKENI. The CDR3 is 15 residues long. Here the CDR3 DNA reads TGTGGCAGCTCACCTCGGGGGACCACTGTATTTGGCTACACCTTC. Its protein is CGSSPRGTTVFGYTF. Full variable domain (rest looked up from reference TRBV18 and TRBJ1-2): NAGVMQNPRHLVRRRGQEARLRCSPMKGHSHVYWYRQLPEEGLKFMVYLQKENIIDESGMPKERFSAEFPKEGPSILRIQQVVRGDSAAYFCGSSPRGTTVFGYTFGSGTRLTVV.

Ten or more counts support this clone. The V gene is TRBV27, the J gene TRBJ2-2; no reliable D call. CDR1 and CDR2 (germline): MNHEY, SMNVEV (reference sequence). V lost 5 bases and J lost 5, with 3 bases in between. The CDR3 contains 11 residues. This chain's CDR3 is CASSRTGELFF. For the CDR3, the DNA is TGTGCCAGCAGTCGGACCGGGGAGCTGTTTTTT.

In its sample, this clone was seen many times. The gene calls are TRBV3-1 and TRBJ1-3, with a possible D match to TRBD1 (5 bases). This CDR3 is built from 21 residues. Looked up from germline, CDR1 is LGHDT and CDR2 is YNNKEL (reference sequence). Trimming pared 0 bases from V and 0 bases from J, leaving 24 bases between. The CDR3 is CASSQDLKRSGDYFSGNTIYF. The CDR3 DNA reads TGTGCCAGCAGCCAAGACCTAAAGCGAAGCGGGGACTATTTCTCTGGAAACACCATATATTTT. Supplemented by reference TRBV3-1 and TRBJ1-3, the full variable domain reads DTAVSQTPKYLVTQMGNDKSIKCEQNLGHDTMYWYKQDSKKFLKIMFSYNNKELIINETVPNRFSPKSPDKAHLNLHINSLELGDSAVYFCASSQDLKRSGDYFSGNTIYFGEGSWLTVV.

This clone showed up many times. The chain joins TRBV18 to TRBJ1-4, with TRBD1 matching 10 bases. Germline V CDR1 and CDR2: KGHSH, LQKENI. V shed 4 bases and J 3 bases; nucleotides not matched to a gene: 2. This CDR3 is 15 amino acids long. CDR3: CASSRGTGANEKLFF. The CDR3 DNA follows: TGTGCCAGCTCACGCGGGACAGGGGCTAATGAAAAACTGTTTTTT.

By proportion, this clone is medium-sized. V is TRBV6-1 and J is TRBJ1-1; D is ambiguous. V was shortened by 8 bases and J by 5 bases, with 9 bases between the two germline ends. Germline V gene data show CDR1 as MNHNS and CDR2 as SASEGT. The CDR3 runs to 11 residues. The CDR3 nucleotides are TGTGCCAGCGAGGGCCGGACTGAAGCTTTCTTT. Translating gives CASEGRTEAFF.

This clone was found many times. The chain joins TRBV12-3 or TRBV12-4 to TRBJ1-1; D remains ambiguous. The V end was cut by 1 base, the J end by 3 bases, with 9 bases between. CDR3 length equals 14 residues. In DNA form, the CDR3 reads TGTGCCAGCAGTTTAGAGGGAAAGGACACTGAAGCTTTCTTT. Amino acids: CASSLEGKDTEAFF.

A remark on this clone: The junction shows a germline mismatch at one end, possibly a read error. The chain carries TRBV7-8 and TRBJ2-2; a weak D match, TRBD2 (6 bases). Germline V gene data show CDR1 as SGHVS and CDR2 as FQNEAQ. The CDR3 is 15 amino acids. The CDR3 DNA reads TGTGCCATCACTGGGGCTAGCGTGAAGACCGGGGAGCTGTTTTTC. Translated, it gives CAITGASVKTGELFF.

This clone was counted a few times. One junction end disagrees with the germline gene, perhaps due to a read error. The chain joins TRBV15 to TRBJ1-2, with 9 bases that match TRBD1. This CDR3 has 15 amino acids. CDR1 LNHNV and CDR2 YYDKDF come from the germline V gene (reference sequence). The CDR3 sequence is CATIRVGTGPYGYTF. DNA of the CDR3: TGTGCCACCATCAGAGTTGGGACAGGGCCGTATGGCTACACCTTC.

This clone was observed at least ten times. The junction departs from the called germline gene at one end, perhaps through a read error. The genes are TRBV3-1 and TRBJ2-1; possible D gene TRBD2, 5 bases. Germline CDR1 is LGHDT and CDR2 is YNNKEL (reference sequence). This CDR3 has 15 residues. CDR3 coding DNA: TGTGCCAGCAGCCAAAGTGGGAGTTGGTACAATGAGCAGTCCTTC. Protein product: CASSQSGSWYNEQSF.

This clone was recorded at least ten times. The chain is built from TRBV4-2 and TRBJ2-3; 11 nucleotides line up with TRBD2. Unmatched junction bases numbered 5, after V lost 0 bases and J lost 3 bases. The CDR3 is 17 residues long. From germline, CDR1 is LGHNA and CDR2 YNFKEQ. This CDR3 is CASSQDLGLAATDTQYF. CDR3 nucleotide sequence: TGTGCCAGCAGCCAAGATTTGGGACTAGCGGCAACAGATACGCAGTATTTT.

This sequence joins TRBV18 and TRBJ2-1; 7 bases match TRBD2. Germline CDR1 and CDR2: KGHSH and LQKENI. The CDR3 sequence is 16 residues long. The ends lost 1 base at V and 2 bases at J; junction bases unmatched: 5. The CDR3 protein is CASSPLISGTYNEQFF. The CDR3 DNA sequence: TGTGCCAGCTCACCACTTATCAGCGGGACCTACAATGAGCAGTTCTTC.